One sample yielded the 18 T cell receptor beta chains listed below, sequenced in a study of OX40 agonist ivuxolimab in advanced cancers. The table came from immunoSEQ multiplex PCR; TCRdb's copy has only in-frame clones and leaves some out. The repertoire holds about 45,000 clones, about 88% seen once, with approximately 12% in the top ten. Source: CD4+ or CD8+ T cells sorted from blood, taken in a trial of the OX40 agonist ivuxolimab. The source is an adult with an advanced solid tumor such as melanoma, head and neck, liver or kidney cancer.

The chain recombines TRBV19 with TRBJ1-6, with D possibly being TRBD1 (5 bases). The CDR3 extends over 15 amino acids. Germline V gives CDR1 LNHDA, CDR2 SQIVND (reference sequence). V lost 5 bases, J lost 3 bases, and 11 bases lay in between. CDR3: CASSLRDDYNSPLHF. In DNA, the CDR3 is TGTGCCAGTAGTCTCCGGGACGACTATAATTCACCCCTCCACTTT.

The chain uses TRBV4-1 and TRBJ1-5; D may be TRBD1 (6 bases). V was shortened by 3 bases and J by 4 bases, with 13 bases between the two germline ends. The CDR3 is 15 amino acids. Germline CDR1 is MGHRA and CDR2 is YSYEKL. CDR3 sequence: CASSQVTGGNQPQHF. The CDR3 DNA is TGCGCCAGCAGCCAGGTGACAGGAGGGAATCAGCCCCAGCATTTT.

The genes are TRBV28 and TRBJ2-2, with D perhaps matching TRBD2 (5 bases). This CDR3 contains 12 residues. Germline V gene lookup returns CDR1 MDHEN and CDR2 SYDVKM. Trimming cost V 10 bases and J 6 bases, with 12 bases left between them. The CDR3 DNA follows: TGTGCCACCTCCCTGCGGGCCGGGGAGCTGTTTTTT. This translates into CATSLRAGELFF.

This chain connects TRBV27 to TRBJ2-2; no reliable D call. The length of the CDR3 is 13 residues. Trimming took off 2 bases at V and 4 bases at J, with 5 bases between the two ends. Germline values: CDR1 MNHEY, CDR2 SMNVEV (reference sequence). CDR3 in amino acids: CASSLLVTGELFF. DNA for the CDR3: TGTGCCAGCAGTTTACTGGTCACCGGGGAGCTGTTTTTT.

V and J are TRBV6-5 and TRBJ2-1; D call uncertain. V lost 1 base to trimming and J lost 4 bases, with 5 bases between them. The CDR3 covers 13 residues. The germline gives CDR1 MNHEY, CDR2 SVGAGI. The CDR3 loop reads CASSYLRYNEQFF. CDR3 DNA: TGTGCCAGCAGTTACTTGAGGTACAATGAGCAGTTCTTC.

The chain combines TRBV6-6 with TRBJ1-5; no firm D call. Trimming removed 1 base at V and 1 base at J, with 8 bases between. The CDR3 covers 15 residues. Germline values: CDR1 MNHNY, CDR2 SVGAGI (reference sequence). The CDR3 spells CASSYYGVSNQPQHF. CDR3 coding DNA: TGTGCCAGCAGTTACTATGGGGTAAGCAATCAGCCCCAGCATTTT.

The chain recombines TRBV7-9 with TRBJ1-3; D perhaps matches TRBD1 (5 bases). CDR1 SEHNR and CDR2 FQNEAQ come from the germline V gene (reference sequence). Trimming pared 4 bases from V and 0 bases from J, leaving 13 bases between. The CDR3 is made up of 16 amino acids. CDR3 amino acids: CASSSTTDISGNTIYF. The CDR3 DNA follows: TGTGCCAGCAGCTCGACGACAGATATCTCTGGAAACACCATATATTTT.

J is TRBJ2-3 and V is TRBV10-1; TRBD2 aligns across 8 bases. Germline lookup yields CDR1 WNHNN and CDR2 SYGVQD (reference sequence). With V trimmed by 5 bases and J by 5 bases, 12 bases remained unmatched. This CDR3 is 16 amino acids long. CDR3 nucleotides: TGCGCCAGCAGTAACTCCGGGGGGGGAGAGGTAGATACGCAGTATTTT. Protein sequence: CASSNSGGGEVDTQYF.

The chain recombines TRBV6-1 with TRBJ2-2, with 7 positions matching TRBD2. The V and J ends lost 5 bases and 1 base, in that order; junction bases with no gene match: 4. The CDR3 covers 15 residues. Germline-derived CDR1 and CDR2 are MNHNS and SASEGT. The CDR3 loop reads CASSPIAGNTGELFF. For the CDR3, the DNA is TGTGCCAGCAGTCCGATAGCGGGGAACACCGGGGAGCTGTTTTTT.

The V gene is TRBV10-2, the J gene TRBJ2-2; 7 bases map to TRBD2. This CDR3 has 14 residues. Trimming cost V 6 bases and J 1 base; bases outside gene matches: 2. From germline, CDR1 is WSHSY and CDR2 SAAADI. The CDR3 DNA is TGCGCCAGCAGGGGGGGGGAGAACACCGGGGAGCTGTTTTTT. Translating gives CASRGGENTGELFF.

The rearrangement joins TRBV7-8 to TRBJ2-5, with 12 nucleotides matching TRBD2. CDR1 and CDR2 from the germline V gene are SGHVS and FQNEAQ. Trimming at V came to 4 bases and at J to 5 bases, leaving 11 bases not matched to a gene. The CDR3 has 17 residues. CDR3 bases: TGTGCCAGCAGCTCCTGGACTAGCGGGAAGGAATATGAGACCCAGTACTTC. Translation: CASSSWTSGKEYETQYF.

The chain joins TRBV7-3 to TRBJ2-7; 10 nucleotides match TRBD2. CDR1 is SGHTA and CDR2 is FQGTGA in the germline V gene. The CDR3 is made up of 13 amino acids. With V trimmed by 6 bases and J by 3 bases, 2 bases remained unmatched. The DNA of the CDR3 is TGTGCCAGCAGTCCTAGCGGGGGCTACGAGCAGTACTTC. Protein sequence: CASSPSGGYEQYF. Combining the CDR3 with reference TRBV7-3 and TRBJ2-7 gives the whole variable domain GAGVSQTPSNKVTEKGKYVELRCDPISGHTALYWYRQSLGQGPEFLIYFQGTGAADDSGLPNDRFFAVRPEGSVSTLKIQRTERGDSAVYLCASSPSGGYEQYFGPGTRLTVT.

The chain recombines TRBV19 with TRBJ2-3, with D uncertain. CDR1 LNHDA and CDR2 SQIVND come from the germline V gene (reference sequence). V was cut by 5 bases and J by 6 bases, with 9 bases left in between. The CDR3 is 12 residues long. The CDR3 protein is CASSPEHDTQYF. The CDR3 bases are TGTGCCAGTAGTCCGGAGCACGATACGCAGTATTTT.

In the case of this clone: One junction end does not reproduce the germline sequence, and a read error may be involved. The chain combines TRBV11-2 with TRBJ1-2, with D unclear. The CDR3 covers 11 residues. Germline V lookup: CDR1 SGHAT, CDR2 FQNNGV. CDR3 DNA sequence: TGTGCCAGCAGCTCGGACTCTCTAGCTCTCTTC. Protein sequence: CASSSDSLALF.

This chain connects TRBV18 to TRBJ1-1; D might be TRBD1 (5 bases). V dropped 3 bases and J dropped 5 bases, with 16 bases sitting between them. The CDR3 runs to 15 residues. Germline V gene sequence: CDR1 KGHSH, CDR2 LQKENI. The CDR3 here is CASSPALSGGTEAFF. In DNA, the CDR3 is TGTGCCAGCTCACCGGCTTTATCGGGGGGAACTGAAGCTTTCTTT.

The CDR3 loop is CASSPRWHQNQPQHF. DNA of the CDR3: TGTGCCAGCAGCCCCCGGTGGCACCAAAATCAGCCCCAGCATTTT. The chain carries TRBV6-6 and TRBJ1-5; D gene unclear. CDR3 length equals 15 residues. In germline, CDR1 is MNHNY, CDR2 SVGAGI (reference sequence). Between the trimmed V and J ends, which lost 6 bases and 4 bases, there was a span of 16 bases.

This clone was observed a few times. The chain has TRBV7-2 and TRBJ1-3; 8 nucleotides align to TRBD1. Germline lookup yields CDR1 SGHTA and CDR2 FQGNSA. The CDR3 has 15 residues. Trimming at V came to 5 bases and at J to 2 bases, leaving 5 bases not matched to a gene. This CDR3 reads CASSPDRATGNTIYF. CDR3 bases: TGTGCCAGCAGCCCGGACAGGGCTACTGGAAACACCATATATTTT.

This chain links TRBV19 with TRBJ2-1, with 8 bases aligning to TRBD2. CDR1 LNHDA and CDR2 SQIVND come from the germline V gene (reference sequence). With 4 bases clipped from V and 8 bases from J, the junction kept 4 bases outside the gene matches. CDR3 length equals 13 residues. For the CDR3, the DNA is TGTGCCAGTAGTAGGAGCGGGAGTCATGAGCAGTTCTTC. Encoded protein: CASSRSGSHEQFF.